These 32 T cell receptor beta chains came from one sample sequenced in a study of T-cell memory formation after mild COVID-19. In TCRdb, the 5' RACE reads were re-called with MiXCR into one record per CDR3 protein. In the table there are roughly 300,000 distinct CDR3 sequences, roughly 13% of which are singletons. Specimen: PBMCs or a T cell subset sorted from them (not recorded which). These receptors were taken from a young man who had mild COVID-19 (a few samples of this study predate the infection). Cell type and time point are not known.

The chain has TRBV7-8 and TRBJ1-5; 7 bases agree with TRBD1. Looked up from germline, CDR1 is SGHVS and CDR2 is FQNEAQ. This CDR3 is built from 16 residues. Unmatched junction bases numbered 8, after V lost 5 bases and J lost 1 base. The CDR3 nucleotides read TGTGCCAGCAGCAGTGGAGGGGGCGGAAGCAATCAGCCCCAGCATTTT. Translation gives CASSSGGGGSNQPQHF.

The chain uses TRBV24-1 and TRBJ2-3; D may match TRBD1 or TRBD2 (5 bases each). Looked up from germline, CDR1 is KGHDR and CDR2 is SFDVKD. Trimming removed 6 bases from V and 1 base from J, with 7 bases in between. The CDR3 is 13 residues long. The CDR3 DNA reads TGTGCCACCAGTCGAGGGGGCACAGATACGCAGTATTTT. Its translation: CATSRGGTDTQYF.

This clonotype appeared a few times. The chain joins TRBV6-6 to TRBJ1-4, with a possible D match to TRBD1 (6 bases). This CDR3 contains 14 residues. The V end was cut by 4 bases, the J end by 5 bases, with 11 bases between. The germline V gene encodes CDR1 MNHNY and CDR2 SVGAGI (reference sequence). CDR3 protein: CASSLWDINEKLFF. The CDR3 region has the DNA TGTGCCAGCAGTTTATGGGACATCAATGAAAAACTGTTTTTT.

This clonotype was counted a few times. The gene calls are TRBV18 and TRBJ1-1; TRBD1 agrees at 8 bases. The CDR3 is 14 amino acids. Germline assignment: CDR1 KGHSH and CDR2 LQKENI. Germline trimming cut 3 bases from V and 3 bases from J; bases unmatched to any gene: 3. This CDR3 reads CASSPQGADTEAFF. The CDR3 DNA reads TGTGCCAGCTCACCCCAGGGGGCCGACACTGAAGCTTTCTTT.

This clonotype occurred a few times. The rearrangement uses TRBV4-3 and TRBJ1-5; 7 bases line up with TRBD1. The CDR3 has 15 amino acids. Germline loops: CDR1 LGHNA, CDR2 YSLEER. V dropped 3 bases and J dropped 3; count of bases not matched to a gene: 5. The CDR3 spells CASSQTTGVNQPQHF. The CDR3 region has the DNA TGCGCCAGCAGCCAGACCACAGGGGTCAATCAGCCCCAGCATTTT.

This clonotype was seen a handful of times. The rearrangement uses TRBV12-3 or TRBV12-4 and TRBJ2-3, with D possibly matching TRBD2 (7 bases). The germline V and J ends were trimmed by 3 bases and 4 bases, with 20 bases remaining between them. The CDR3 contains 17 residues. The CDR3 region is CASSFHLGGAGSDTQYF. As DNA, the CDR3 is TGTGCCAGCAGTTTTCATCTGGGGGGGGCAGGTTCAGATACGCAGTATTTT.

The sample holds many counts of this clonotype. The J gene is TRBJ2-2, the V gene TRBV4-3; no clear D. The CDR3 is 17 amino acids. Trimming removed 0 bases from V and 2 bases from J, with 13 bases in between. Germline CDR1 is LGHNA and CDR2 is YSLEER. CDR3 loop: CASSQESRWKNTGELFF. CDR3 in DNA: TGCGCCAGCAGCCAAGAATCTAGGTGGAAAAACACCGGGGAGCTGTTTTTT.

This clonotype has more than one count but fewer than ten. The J gene is TRBJ2-3, the V gene TRBV27, with TRBD1 matching over 7 bases. CDR1 is MNHEY and CDR2 is SMNVEV in the germline V gene (reference sequence). V shed 5 bases, J shed 1 base, and the junction held 6 bases outside the gene matches. This CDR3 is built from 15 residues. Here the CDR3 DNA reads TGTGCCAGCAGTACCCCAGGGGGAGGCACAGATACGCAGTATTTT. Its translation: CASSTPGGGTDTQYF.

The V gene is TRBV6-5, the J gene TRBJ2-4, with TRBD1 as a possible D gene (6 bases). The germline V and J ends were trimmed by 0 bases and 9 bases, with 9 bases remaining between them. The length of the CDR3 is 13 residues. The V gene's germline CDR1 is MNHEY and CDR2 SVGAGI. CDR3 protein: CASSYSRGSIQYF. The CDR3 DNA reads TGTGCCAGCAGTTACTCGAGGGGGAGCATTCAGTACTTC.

The CDR3 coding sequence is TGCAGCGGCGGGTCGAGGCTGATGGATAGTTCGGAGCAGTTCTTC. Translation gives CSGGSRLMDSSEQFF. J is TRBJ2-1 and V is TRBV29-1; tentatively, D is TRBD2 (5 bases). Trimming stripped 7 bases from V and 10 bases from J, with 26 bases between. Germline V gene lookup returns CDR1 SQVTM and CDR2 ANQGSEA. This CDR3 comprises 15 residues.

This clonotype has more than one count but fewer than ten. This sequence joins TRBV18 and TRBJ2-2; TRBD2 matches at 8 bases. The germline gives CDR1 KGHSH, CDR2 LQKENI. Losses at the gene ends were 4 bases for V and 3 bases for J; bases not matched to a gene: 4. The CDR3 has 15 amino acids. Written as DNA, the CDR3 is TGTGCCAGCTCACGCGGGACTAGAGACACCGGGGAGCTGTTTTTT. Encoded protein: CASSRGTRDTGELFF.

The rearrangement links TRBV7-3 to TRBJ2-1, with no clear D. From germline, CDR1 is SGHTA and CDR2 FQGTGA. With 5 bases removed from V and 8 bases from J, the gap between germline ends came to 13 bases. The CDR3 contains 13 residues. The CDR3 nucleotides are TGTGCCAGCAGCCGTAGCCACGGCGATGAGCAGTTCTTC. Residues: CASSRSHGDEQFF.

This clonotype occurred a few times. The gene calls are TRBV27 and TRBJ1-1; D gene unclear. Germline CDR1 MNHEY, CDR2 SMNVEV (reference sequence). V lost 7 bases to trimming and J lost 0 bases, with 6 bases between them. The CDR3 totals 12 residues. CDR3 bases: TGTGCCAGCATACAAGTGAACACTGAAGCTTTCTTT. It is translated as CASIQVNTEAFF.

The chain has TRBV27 and TRBJ2-7; D tentatively reads TRBD1 or TRBD2 (6 bases each). V gave up 2 bases and J gave up 4 bases, with 15 bases separating them. This CDR3 region has 15 residues. The V gene's germline CDR1 is MNHEY and CDR2 SMNVEV (reference sequence). The CDR3 spells CASSLGGQGVYEQYV. DNA of the CDR3: TGTGCCAGCAGTTTAGGGGGGCAGGGCGTTTACGAGCAGTACGTC.

This clonotype has only a few counts. The CDR3 DNA is TGTGCCACCCTAACGGCCCTCGCCTATGGCTACACCTTC. Amino acids: CATLTALAYGYTF. The chain is built from TRBV10-3 and TRBJ1-2; the D is unclear. The CDR3 loop spans 13 amino acids. Deletions cut 10 bases from V and 4 bases from J, with 16 bases between. CDR1 and CDR2 from the germline V gene are ENHRY and SYGVKD.

The J gene is TRBJ1-4, the V gene TRBV14; D remains ambiguous. The CDR3 is 16 amino acids. Trimming pared 0 bases from V and 5 bases from J, leaving 13 bases between. CDR1 SGHDN and CDR2 FVKESK come from the germline V gene. The CDR3 region has the DNA TGTGCCAGCAGCCAAGAAGGACCGACCACGAATGAAAAACTGTTTTTT. It specifies CASSQEGPTTNEKLFF.

This clonotype has ten or more counts. V usage is TRBV5-1 and J usage is TRBJ2-7; D is possibly TRBD1 or TRBD2 (6 bases each). Germline lookup yields CDR1 SGHRS and CDR2 YFSETQ. This CDR3 is 14 amino acids long. The germline V and J ends were trimmed by 0 bases and 6 bases, with 13 bases remaining between them. CDR3 nucleotides: TGCGCCAGCAGCTTGGCGGGAGACAGGATCGAGCAGTACTTC. Translated: CASSLAGDRIEQYF.

In this sample, this clonotype turned up a few times. This chain links TRBV28 with TRBJ1-5; the D is unclear. CDR3 length equals 12 residues. From germline, CDR1 is MDHEN and CDR2 SYDVKM. Trimming stripped 4 bases from V and 9 bases from J, with 10 bases between. The chain's CDR3 is CASSSPGRPQHF. The DNA of the CDR3 is TGTGCCAGCAGTTCCCCAGGTCGGCCCCAGCATTTT.

The chain recombines TRBV5-5 with TRBJ1-1, with 7 bases aligning to TRBD1. The CDR3 contains 14 residues. In germline, CDR1 is SGHKS, CDR2 YYEKEE (reference sequence). The ends lost 4 bases at V and 0 bases at J; junction bases unmatched: 3. The CDR3 DNA reads TGTGCCAGCAGCGAGGGACAGCTGAACACTGAAGCTTTCTTT. It yields the protein CASSEGQLNTEAFF.

This clonotype has more than one count but fewer than ten. The rearrangement links TRBV7-9 to TRBJ2-5, with 12 nucleotides matching TRBD2. Trimming at V came to 5 bases and at J to 4 bases, leaving 8 bases not matched to a gene. Germline V gene lookup returns CDR1 SEHNR and CDR2 FQNEAQ (reference sequence). The CDR3 extends over 16 amino acids. The CDR3 region is CASSARLAGARETQYF. CDR3 nucleotides: TGTGCCAGCAGCGCCAGACTAGCGGGGGCCAGAGAGACCCAGTACTTC. Using reference TRBV7-9 and TRBJ2-5 for the parts outside the CDR3, the full variable domain is DTGVSQNPRHKITKRGQNVTFRCDPISEHNRLYWYRQTLGQGPEFLTYFQNEAQLEKSRLLSDRFSAERPKGSFSTLEIQRTEQGDSAMYLCASSARLAGARETQYFGPGTRLLVL.

There are a few counts of this clonotype. The chain joins TRBV7-2 to TRBJ1-4; D possibly corresponds to TRBD1 (6 bases). Germline V lookup: CDR1 SGHTA, CDR2 FQGNSA. The CDR3 consists of 16 residues. The ends were cut back, 4 bases at V and 0 bases at J, with 12 bases in the middle. In DNA, the CDR3 is TGTGCCAGCAGCTCGGACAGCTTTGCAACTAATGAAAAACTGTTTTTT. It specifies CASSSDSFATNEKLFF.

This clonotype was detected many times. V gene TRBV12-5 combines with J gene TRBJ1-1; D is unclear. The CDR3 is 13 residues long. Germline V gives CDR1 LGHNT, CDR2 FRNRAP. Trimming pared 7 bases from V and 6 bases from J, leaving 15 bases between. This CDR3 reads CASAAGVFPEAFF. The CDR3 region has the DNA TGTGCTAGTGCCGCCGGGGTCTTCCCTGAAGCTTTCTTT.

The chain links TRBV3-1 to TRBJ2-7, with TRBD2 as a possible D gene (6 bases). V was pared by 2 bases and J by 3 bases, with 8 bases between. The CDR3 covers 13 residues. Per the germline V gene, CDR1 is LGHDT and CDR2 is YNNKEL (reference sequence). CDR3 in amino acids: CASSQPGLYEQYF. As DNA, the CDR3 is TGTGCCAGCAGCCAACCGGGACTCTACGAGCAGTACTTC.

Here the CDR3 reads CASSSQRGGRTQYF. The DNA of the CDR3 is TGTGCCAGCAGCTCTCAGCGGGGGGGCCGGACCCAGTACTTC. This rearrangement joins TRBV5-6 to TRBJ2-5; 10 bases line up with TRBD2. The CDR3 loop spans 14 amino acids. Trimming cost V 3 bases and J 7 bases; bases outside gene matches: 6. The germline V gene has CDR1 SGHDT and CDR2 YYEEEE.

This clonotype was detected ten times or more. The chain recombines TRBV6-6 with TRBJ2-2, with a possible D match to TRBD2 (6 bases). The CDR3 is made up of 15 amino acids. CDR1 and CDR2 from the germline V gene are MNHNY and SVGAGI (reference sequence). V gave up 6 bases and J gave up 4 bases, with 15 bases separating them. The CDR3 protein is CASRAWGVGTGELFF. The CDR3 bases are TGTGCCAGCAGGGCTTGGGGGGTAGGCACCGGGGAGCTGTTTTTT.

V gene TRBV5-1 combines with J gene TRBJ2-1; TRBD1 is a possible D gene (6 bases). Looked up from germline, CDR1 is SGHRS and CDR2 is YFSETQ. The CDR3 is 14 residues long. V was shortened by 2 bases and J by 1 base, with 7 bases between the two germline ends. CDR3 bases: TGCGCCAGCAGCTTAACAGGGTCCTACAATGAGCAGTTCTTC. Protein: CASSLTGSYNEQFF.

This clonotype has only a few counts. The CDR3 coding sequence is TGTGCCAGCAGCTTAGGGCGGGGAGACTATGGCTACACCTTC. Its protein is CASSLGRGDYGYTF. The rearrangement uses TRBV7-2 and TRBJ1-2; D is ambiguous. Germline V gene lookup returns CDR1 SGHTA and CDR2 FQGNSA. The CDR3 spans 14 residues. Trimming took 1 base from V and 3 from J, leaving 9 bases between them.

This clonotype was observed many times. The CDR3: CASSAGSRVYV. DNA of the CDR3: TGTGCCAGCAGCGCCGGGAGCCGCGTCTACGTC. V and J are TRBV2 and TRBJ2-7; tentative D call: TRBD2 (6 bases). The CDR3 is 11 amino acids. Germline assignment: CDR1 SNHLY and CDR2 FYNNEI. Trimming shortened V by 6 bases and J by 13 bases, and 16 bases separated the two germline ends.

There are a few counts of this clonotype. The V call is TRBV20-1, the J call TRBJ1-2; 7 bases are a match to TRBD1. This CDR3 spans 12 amino acids. CDR1 DFQATT and CDR2 SNEGSKA come from the germline V gene (reference sequence). Trimming removed 6 bases from V and 8 bases from J; junction bases left unmatched: 9. The CDR3 here is CSALQGDGGYTF. The CDR3 nucleotides are TGCAGTGCCTTGCAGGGGGATGGCGGCTACACCTTC.

This clonotype was seen more than once but under ten times. The chain recombines TRBV7-9 with TRBJ1-1; D unresolved. V shed 3 bases and J shed 1 base, with 18 bases lying between them. The CDR3 runs to 17 residues. Germline-derived CDR1 and CDR2 are SEHNR and FQNEAQ (reference sequence). Here the CDR3 reads CASSLAPVGYQNTEAFF. The DNA for the CDR3 is TGTGCCAGCAGCTTGGCTCCAGTGGGTTATCAGAACACTGAAGCTTTCTTT.

This clonotype was detected a few times. The chain links TRBV20-1 to TRBJ2-7, with 8 bases fitting TRBD2. CDR3 length: 14 amino acids. CDR1 is DFQATT and CDR2 is SNEGSKA in the germline V gene (reference sequence). Trimming at V came to 3 bases and at J to 6 bases, leaving 10 bases not matched to a gene. The CDR3 DNA follows: TGCAGTGCTAGCCAGGGACTAGATCTAGTCGAGCAGTACTTC. Translated: CSASQGLDLVEQYF.

This clonotype turned up a few times. V and J are TRBV7-3 and TRBJ2-1; D is unclear. V lost 3 bases, J lost 9 bases, and 12 bases lay in between. The CDR3 consists of 13 residues. CDR1 SGHTA and CDR2 FQGTGA come from the germline V gene. The CDR3 protein is CASSFTMLGEQFF. DNA of the CDR3: TGTGCCAGCAGCTTTACGATGTTGGGTGAGCAGTTCTTC.